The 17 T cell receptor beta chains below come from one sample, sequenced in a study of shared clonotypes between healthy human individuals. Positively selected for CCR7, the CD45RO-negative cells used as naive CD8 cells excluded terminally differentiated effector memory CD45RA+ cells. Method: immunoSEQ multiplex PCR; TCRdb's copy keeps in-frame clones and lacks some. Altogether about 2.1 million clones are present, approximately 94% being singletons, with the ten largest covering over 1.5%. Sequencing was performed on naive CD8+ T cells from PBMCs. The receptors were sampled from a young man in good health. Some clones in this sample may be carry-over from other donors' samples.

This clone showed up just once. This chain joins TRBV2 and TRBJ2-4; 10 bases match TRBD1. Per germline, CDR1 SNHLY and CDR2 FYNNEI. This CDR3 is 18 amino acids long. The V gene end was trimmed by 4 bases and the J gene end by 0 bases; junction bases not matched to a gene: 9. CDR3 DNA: TGTGCCAGCAGTGTAGGGACAGGGGTCACTCTAGCCAAAAACATTCAGTACTTC. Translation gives CASSVGTGVTLAKNIQYF.

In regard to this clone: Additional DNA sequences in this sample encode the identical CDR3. The CDR3 DNA reads as TGTGCCAGCAGTCTCCAAACAGGTACCTACGAGCAGTACTTC. As protein: CASSLQTGTYEQYF. This chain uses TRBV27 with TRBJ2-7, with D possibly being TRBD1 (5 bases). V lost 5 bases, J lost 2 bases, and 13 bases lay in between. The germline gives CDR1 MNHEY, CDR2 SMNVEV (reference sequence). This CDR3 has 14 residues.

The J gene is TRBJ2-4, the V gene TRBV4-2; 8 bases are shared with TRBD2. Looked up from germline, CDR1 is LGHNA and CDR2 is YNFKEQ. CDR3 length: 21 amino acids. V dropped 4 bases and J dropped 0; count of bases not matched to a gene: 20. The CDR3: CASSPRFFSGSPVLAKNIQYF. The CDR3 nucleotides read TGTGCCAGCAGCCCACGATTTTTCAGCGGGAGCCCTGTACTAGCCAAAAACATTCAGTACTTC.

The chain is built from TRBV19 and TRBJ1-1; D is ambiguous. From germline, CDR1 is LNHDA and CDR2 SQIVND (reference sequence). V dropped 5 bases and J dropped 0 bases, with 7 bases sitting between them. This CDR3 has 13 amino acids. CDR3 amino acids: CASSATMNTEAFF. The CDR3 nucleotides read TGTGCCAGTAGTGCGACGATGAACACTGAAGCTTTCTTT.

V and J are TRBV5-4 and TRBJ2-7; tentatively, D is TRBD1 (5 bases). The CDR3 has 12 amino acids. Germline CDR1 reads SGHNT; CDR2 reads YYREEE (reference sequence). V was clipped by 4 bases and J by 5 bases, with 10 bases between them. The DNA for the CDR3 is TGTGCCAGCAGCCTGCAGGGTAACGAGCAGTACTTC. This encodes CASSLQGNEQYF.

CDR3 bases: TGTGCCAGCAGCTTAGATCAGACTAAGGAGACCCAGTACTTC. Its translation: CASSLDQTKETQYF. The chain links TRBV11-2 to TRBJ2-5; tentatively, D is TRBD2 (5 bases). CDR3 length equals 14 residues. V gave up 0 bases and J gave up 5 bases, with 10 bases separating them. Germline-derived CDR1 and CDR2 are SGHAT and FQNNGV.

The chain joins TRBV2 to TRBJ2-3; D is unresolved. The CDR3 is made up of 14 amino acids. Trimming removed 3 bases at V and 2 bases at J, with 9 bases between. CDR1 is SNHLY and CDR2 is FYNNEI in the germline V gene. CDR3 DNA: TGTGCCAGCAGTGAGTACGGATTCACAGATACGCAGTATTTT. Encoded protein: CASSEYGFTDTQYF.

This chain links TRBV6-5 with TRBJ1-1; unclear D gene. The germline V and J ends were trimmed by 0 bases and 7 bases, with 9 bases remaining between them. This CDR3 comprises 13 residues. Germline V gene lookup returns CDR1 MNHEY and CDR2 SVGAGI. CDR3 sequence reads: CASSYSSGGEAFF. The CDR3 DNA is TGTGCCAGCAGTTACTCATCTGGCGGTGAAGCTTTCTTT.

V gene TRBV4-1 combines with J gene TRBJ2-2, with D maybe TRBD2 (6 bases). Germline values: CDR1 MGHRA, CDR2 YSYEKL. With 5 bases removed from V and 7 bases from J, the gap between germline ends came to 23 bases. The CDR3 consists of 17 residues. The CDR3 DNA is TGCGCCAGCAGCTGGGCTTCCGGAGGGCCCGAAGACGGGGAGCTGTTTTTT. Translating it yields CASSWASGGPEDGELFF.

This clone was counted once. The DNA for the CDR3 is TGTGCCAGCAGTGACTCTAGCGCGTATGCTGGCGGGGAGCTGTTTTTT. It codes for CASSDSSAYAGGELFF. The chain couples TRBV6-4 to TRBJ2-2, with a weak D call TRBD2 (5 bases). V dropped 0 bases and J dropped 7 bases, with 15 bases sitting between them. The germline V gene has CDR1 MRHNA and CDR2 SNTAGT. There are 16 residues in the CDR3.

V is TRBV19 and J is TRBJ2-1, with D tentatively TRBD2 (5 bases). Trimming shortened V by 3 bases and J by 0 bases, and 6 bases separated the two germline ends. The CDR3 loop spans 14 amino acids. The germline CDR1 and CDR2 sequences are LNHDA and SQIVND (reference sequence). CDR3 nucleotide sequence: TGTGCCAGTAGTATCACTAGCTCCTACAATGAGCAGTTCTTC. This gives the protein CASSITSSYNEQFF. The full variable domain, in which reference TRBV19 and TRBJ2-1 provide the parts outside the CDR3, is DGGITQSPKYLFRKEGQNVTLSCEQNLNHDAMYWYRQDPGQGLRLIYYSQIVNDFQKGDIAEGYSVSREKKESFPLTVTSAQKNPTAFYLCASSITSSYNEQFFGPGTRLTVL.

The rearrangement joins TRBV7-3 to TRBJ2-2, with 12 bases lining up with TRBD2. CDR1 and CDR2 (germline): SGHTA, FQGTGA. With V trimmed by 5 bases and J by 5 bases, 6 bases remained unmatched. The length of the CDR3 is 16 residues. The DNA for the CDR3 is TGTGCCAGCAGCCACGGACTAGCGGGACTTACCGGGGAGCTGTTTTTT. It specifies CASSHGLAGLTGELFF.

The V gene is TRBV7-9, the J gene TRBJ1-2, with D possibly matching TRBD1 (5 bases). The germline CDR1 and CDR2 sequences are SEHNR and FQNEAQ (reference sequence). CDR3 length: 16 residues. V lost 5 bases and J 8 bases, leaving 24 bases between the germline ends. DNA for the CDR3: TGTGCCAGCAGCCCTCCCAGGTTTGGGACGGCGGAAGGCTACACCTTC. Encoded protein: CASSPPRFGTAEGYTF.

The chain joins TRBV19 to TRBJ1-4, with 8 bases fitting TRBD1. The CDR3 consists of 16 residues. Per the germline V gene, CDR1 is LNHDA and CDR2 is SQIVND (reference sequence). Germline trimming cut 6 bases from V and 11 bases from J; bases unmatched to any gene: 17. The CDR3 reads CASRRSIGQGSEKLFF. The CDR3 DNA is TGTGCCAGTAGACGAAGTATAGGACAGGGCTCGGAGAAACTGTTTTTT.

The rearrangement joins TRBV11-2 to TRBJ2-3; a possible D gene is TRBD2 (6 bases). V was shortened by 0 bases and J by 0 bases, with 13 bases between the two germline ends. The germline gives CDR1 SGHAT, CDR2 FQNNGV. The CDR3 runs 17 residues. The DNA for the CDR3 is TGTGCCAGCAGCTTAGATGGGAGGTATGGAAGCACAGATACGCAGTATTTT. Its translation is CASSLDGRYGSTDTQYF.

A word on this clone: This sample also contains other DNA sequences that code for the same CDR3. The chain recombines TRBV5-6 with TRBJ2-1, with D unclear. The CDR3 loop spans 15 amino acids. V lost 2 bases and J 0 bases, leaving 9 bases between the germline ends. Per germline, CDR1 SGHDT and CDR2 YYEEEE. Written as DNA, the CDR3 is TGTGCCAGCAGCTTAGACGGAAGCTCCTACAATGAGCAGTTCTTC. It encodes CASSLDGSSYNEQFF.

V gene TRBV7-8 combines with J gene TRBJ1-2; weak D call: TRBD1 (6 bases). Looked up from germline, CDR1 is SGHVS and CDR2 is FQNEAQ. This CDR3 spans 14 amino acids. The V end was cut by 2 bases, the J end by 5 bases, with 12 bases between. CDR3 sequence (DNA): TGTGCCAGCAGCTTATTGGGGGCTACATATGGCTACACCTTC. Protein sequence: CASSLLGATYGYTF.